This T cell receptor beta chain is from a study of T-cell reconstitution after alpha-beta-depleted transplantation in children (dated by TCRdb to about 2016). With respect to the entire study: Using TCR repertoire profiling, the study followed T-cell immune reconstitution in a quantitative way in children after TCRalphabeta/CD19-depleted allogeneic hematopoietic cell transplantation.

The library came from PCR. Sequencing was performed on an Illumina HiSeq 2500. TCR libraries were prepared with molecular barcoding, using unique molecular identifiers to normalize TCRbeta repertoire quantification. TCRdb ran its own pipeline on the public reads, namely fastp trimming at Q25 and MiXCR clone calling, and kept in-frame beta chains. Entries that share a CDR3 protein sequence are merged under the most common genes and DNA. In all, the sample holds under 450,000 distinct CDR3 sequences, and 13% of those were seen once. The ten largest clones represent approximately 4.3% of the sample. Taken from cysteine to phenylalanine, the CDR3 has 14 residues. The sequence is cut down to CDR3 DNA, 42 bases in frame from base 1. Trimming costs V 0 bases and J 6 bases, and their ends lie 8 bases apart. The germline V gene (reference sequence) sets CDR1 to LNHNV and CDR2 to YYDKDF. This clonotype has ten or more counts. What antigen it recognizes has not been identified. No clone much larger than this one lies a single base away; base qualities are absent.

Here the chain combines TRBV15 and TRBJ2-2, with no reliable assignment of the D segment. Sample: PBMCs, taken from the stem cell graft. The source is a human donor who donated a stem cell graft to a child with Fanconi anemia. Read as DNA, the sequence is TGTGCCACCAGCAGAGATCCCCTAGCCGGGGAGCTGTTTTTT. Translated, this gives CATSRDPLAGELFF.